This T cell receptor beta chain was captured in a study of CD8+ T cells in alopecia areata. The treatment is: oral pan-JAK inhibitor, 5-10 mg twice daily. Reverse transcribed after extraction, RNA yielded cDNA as the sequencing template. Method: immunoSEQ multiplex PCR; TCRdb's copy keeps in-frame clones and lacks some. The sample lists hundreds of thousands of clones; 45% to 70% were seen once. This clone has just a few counts. CDR3 length equals 14 residues. Per the germline V gene, CDR1 is SGHRS and CDR2 is YFSETQ. V was shortened by 4 bases and J by 2 bases, with 11 bases between the two germline ends.

This clonotype was sampled from a human donor with alopecia areata. The input for sequencing was CD4+ T cells sorted from blood, taken at roughly week 53, from a patient treated with tofacitinib. The chain couples TRBV5-1 to TRBJ2-3; the D gene is possibly TRBD1 (6 bases). Here the CDR3 DNA reads TGCGCCAGCAGCCCCGACAGGTCCACAGATACGCAGTATTTT. It encodes CASSPDRSTDTQYF.